Listed below are T cell receptor beta chains from one sample, sequenced in a study of blood T cells in healthy people across ages. TCRdb passed the 5' RACE reads through MiXCR, listing each CDR3 protein once. Of approximately 820,000 distinct CDR3 sequences in the sample, more than 40% were seen once. Specimen: blood. All receptors come from a man aged 55 to 70 in good health. The CDR3 runs from the conserved cysteine through the conserved F or W. A D gene is named only where the DNA matches it firmly. Some rows have no size entry. The others give once, few or many, or a class for an expanded clone.

.,TRBV12-3/TRBV12-4,TRBJ1-4,.,TGTGCCAGCACGGTCGACGGAAAACTGTTTTTT,CASTVDGKLFF
once,TRBV10-3,TRBJ1-5,TRBD1,TGTGCCATCAGTGAGGCGACAGGGGTAAACAATCAGCCCCAGCATTTT,CAISEATGVNNQPQHF
.,TRBV20-1,TRBJ2-1,.,TGCAGTGCCAACGATAGGGGGGGCACCGACAATGAGCAGTTCTTC,CSANDRGGTDNEQFF
.,TRBV9,TRBJ1-3,.,TGTGCCAGCAGCGTACAGGGAGTCGCTCCTGGAAACACCATATATTTT,CASSVQGVAPGNTIYF
.,TRBV23-1,TRBJ1-6,.,TGCGCCAGCAGTCCACCCGGGGGGTTTAAGGATTCACCCCTCCACTTT,CASSPPGGFKDSPLHF
.,TRBV12-3/TRBV12-4,TRBJ2-5,TRBD2,TGTGCCAGCAGAATCGGGGGGTGGGGTAGGGATGAGCAGTACTTC,CASRIGGWGRDEQYF
.,TRBV21-1,TRBJ2-3,.,TGTGCCAGCGGCAAAGCTCCTCGGACTGTCCAAGACGGTACGCAGTATTTT,CASGKAPRTVQDGTQYF
few,TRBV20-1,TRBJ2-5,TRBD2,TGCAGTGCTAGACGGATAGCGGGGGGAAGAGTAGAGACCCAGTACTTC,CSARRIAGGRVETQYF
.,TRBV9,TRBJ2-1,TRBD1,TGTGCCAGCAGCGTAGGGGGGGCAGGGGGCGCTTCAAATGAGCAGTTCTTC,CASSVGGAGGASNEQFF
.,TRBV29-1,TRBJ1-1,TRBD1,TGCAGCGCGGACAGGGTAGACGCTGAAGCTTTCTTT,CSADRVDAEAFF
.,TRBV24-1,TRBJ2-1,.,TGTGCCACCAGTGATTTAAGGCTAGAGTCGAATGAGCAGTTCTTC,CATSDLRLESNEQFF
once,TRBV2,TRBJ1-1,.,TGTGCCAGCATGTTGTACTCAATGAACACTGAAGCTTTCTTT,CASMLYSMNTEAFF
many,TRBV20-1,TRBJ2-5,.,TGCAGTGCTAGAGATCTCTCTGGGCAGAGTAGCGAGACCCAGTACTTC,CSARDLSGQSSETQYF
.,TRBV29-1,TRBJ2-1,.,TGCAGCGTTGTACAGCCGGTGCCCAATGAGCAGTTCTTC,CSVVQPVPNEQFF
few,TRBV24-1,TRBJ2-3,.,TGTGCCACCAGTGACCCCAGGACAGCTAGCACAGATACGCAGTATTTT,CATSDPRTASTDTQYF
.,TRBV19,TRBJ2-1,.,TGTGCCAGTAGTCAATACCTCAGGACAGGGAGGGGGGGGCATGAGCAGTTCTTC,CASSQYLRTGRGGHEQFF
many,TRBV15,TRBJ1-6,TRBD1,TGTGCCACCAGCAGAGACACCGACCCAGGGGGAAATTCACCCCTCCACTTT,CATSRDTDPGGNSPLHF
few,TRBV28,TRBJ2-7,TRBD1,TGTGCCAGCAGTTTCCTTATGGACAGGACCTACGAGCAGTACTTC,CASSFLMDRTYEQYF
.,TRBV3-1,TRBJ1-1,.,TGTGCCAGCAGCCAGGTGCGAACCACTGAAGCTTTCTTT,CASSQVRTTEAFF
.,TRBV14,TRBJ2-7,.,TGTGCCAGCAGCCGCCCGGCGGCCCCCTCCTACGAGCAGTACTTC,CASSRPAAPSYEQYF
.,TRBV7-6,TRBJ2-5,.,TGTGCCAGCAGCTTAGCGATGGGTTGGGAGACCCAGTACTTC,CASSLAMGWETQYF
.,TRBV6-5,TRBJ2-3,TRBD2,TGTGCCAGCAGTTACACGGGGGGGAAACTTCATACGCAGTATTTT,CASSYTGGKLHTQYF
.,TRBV5-8,TRBJ2-7,TRBD1,TGTGCCAGCAGCTTGTCGAGGACAGGGAAGGTCTCCTACGAGCAGTACTTC,CASSLSRTGKVSYEQYF
.,TRBV18,TRBJ2-5,TRBD1,TGTGCCAGCTCACCACCGGGGGACAGGGAGACCCAGTACTTC,CASSPPGDRETQYF
.,TRBV6-6,TRBJ1-4,.,TGTGCCAGCAGTTACAGGCGGCAAAGAGCTAATGAAAAACTGTTTTTT,CASSYRRQRANEKLFF
few,TRBV20-1,TRBJ2-7,TRBD2,TGCAGTGCTAGTTACCCTACTAGCGGCCCTTACGAGCAGTACTTC,CSASYPTSGPYEQYF
few,TRBV29-1,TRBJ1-5,.,TGCAGCGTTGGGGACGGAAATCAGCCCCAGCATTTT,CSVGDGNQPQHF
.,TRBV20-1,TRBJ2-5,.,TGCAGTGCTAGGAAGGGGAGAGAGACCCAGTACTTC,CSARKGRETQYF
.,TRBV6-2/TRBV6-3,TRBJ2-7,.,TGTGCCAGCAGTTACTTCAGTTACGAGCAGTACTTC,CASSYFSYEQYF
few,TRBV5-1,TRBJ1-1,.,TGCGCCAGCAGCTACCTGGGGGGCGCGACTGAAGCTTTCTTT,CASSYLGGATEAFF
few,TRBV11-2,TRBJ1-1,.,TGTGCCAGCAGCTTAGTCGGGACGAACACTGAAGCTTTCTTT,CASSLVGTNTEAFF
.,TRBV6-2/TRBV6-3,TRBJ2-1,.,TGTGCCAGCACCAACGATAAGGGAGTCAATGAGCAGTTCTTC,CASTNDKGVNEQFF
few,TRBV15,TRBJ1-2,.,TGTGCCACCAGCAGAGACGCAGTTTATGGCTACACCTTC,CATSRDAVYGYTF
.,TRBV4-1,TRBJ2-5,TRBD1,TGCGCCAGCAGCCGACAGGGGACCCAAGAAGAGACCCAGTACTTC,CASSRQGTQEETQYF
.,TRBV5-1,TRBJ2-5,.,TGCGCCAGCAGCTTGGGACGGCAGAACAATGAGCAGTACTTC,CASSLGRQNNEQYF
.,TRBV7-9,TRBJ1-6,.,TGTGCCAGCAGCCAACAGGGCCCCCAGTCACCCCTCCACTTT,CASSQQGPQSPLHF
.,TRBV6-5,TRBJ2-7,.,TGTGCCAGCAGTTACTCGGCAGGGGCCCTGGACGAGCAGTACTTC,CASSYSAGALDEQYF
.,TRBV9,TRBJ1-6,.,TGTGCCAGCAGCCCGACCGGGGCTAACTATTCACCCCTCCACTTT,CASSPTGANYSPLHF
.,TRBV20-1,TRBJ2-5,TRBD1,TGCAGTGCTCTGGGACAGGGGGGGACCCAGTACTTC,CSALGQGGTQYF
.,TRBV28,TRBJ2-1,TRBD2,TGTGCCAGCAGTTCGCGGACTAGCGGGGTTGAGCAGTTCTTC,CASSSRTSGVEQFF